Sequencing of this T cell receptor (beta chain) was carried out in a study of CD8 T cells in ankylosing spondylitis. Germline assignment: CDR1 ENHRY and CDR2 SYGVKD. The length of the CDR3 is 13 residues. With 2 bases removed from V and 9 bases from J, the gap between germline ends came to 12 bases. This clonotype came up many times. What it binds is unknown. Making use of molecular barcodes, quantitative 5'-RACE generated TCR beta libraries. TCRdb ran MiXCR on the 5' RACE reads and lists one entry per CDR3 protein. Of around 390,000 distinct CDR3 sequences in the sample, 20% to 25% are singletons; the top ten hold 16%. Study-level results: The study looked at matched synovial fluid samples from ankylosing spondylitis patients. Disease-linked clones were reported to be significantly enriched there. Characteristic, it appeared, of ankylosing spondylitis blood was a TCR beta motif of about eight highly homologous variants.

The V call is TRBV10-3, the J call TRBJ2-3; D is perhaps TRBD2 (5 bases). This clonotype was sampled from a male donor with ankylosing spondylitis. Sequencing was performed on blood, either unsorted or a sorted T cell fraction (not recorded which). The CDR3 here is CAISEPERGTQYF. For the CDR3, the DNA is TGTGCCATCAGTGAGCCCGAGCGAGGGACGCAGTATTTT.